These 19 T cell receptor beta chains were all obtained from the same sample, sequenced in a study of OX40 agonist ivuxolimab in advanced cancers. The assay was immunoSEQ multiplex PCR, and TCRdb's table has in-frame clones only and misses some. Of tens of thousands of clones listed, 90% to 95% are singletons. This sample comprised CD4+ or CD8+ T cells sorted from blood, obtained in a trial of the OX40 agonist ivuxolimab. The receptor set was obtained from an adult with an advanced solid tumor such as melanoma, head and neck, liver or kidney cancer.

V is TRBV6-4 and J is TRBJ2-1; 8 bases map to TRBD1. Per the germline V gene, CDR1 is MRHNA and CDR2 is SNTAGT. The CDR3 extends over 13 amino acids. V lost 5 bases and J lost 10; bases outside the gene matches: 7. For the CDR3, the DNA is TGTGCCAGCAGTCAGGACAGGGTACGGGAGCAGTTCTTC. Translation gives CASSQDRVREQFF.

This clone has a handful of counts. CDR3 nucleotides: TGTGCCAGCAGCACTATCGGGGGAGGCCCGCAGTTCTTC. This encodes CASSTIGGGPQFF. The chain couples TRBV7-2 to TRBJ2-1, with a weak D call TRBD2 (6 bases). Germline CDR1 and CDR2: SGHTA and FQGNSA. V lost 5 bases and J lost 12, with 17 bases in between. This CDR3 has 13 residues.

This clone was observed once. V and J are TRBV2 and TRBJ2-3, with no clear D. Trimming left V 5 bases short and J 0 bases short, with 12 bases between. Germline V gene sequence: CDR1 SNHLY, CDR2 FYNNEI. The CDR3 is 15 residues long. The CDR3 here is CASSSQVSSTDTQYF. CDR3 nucleotide sequence: TGTGCCAGCAGTAGCCAGGTTTCTAGCACAGATACGCAGTATTTT.

The gene calls are TRBV18 and TRBJ1-1; D gene ambiguous. V shed 3 bases and J shed 2 bases, with 7 bases lying between them. The CDR3 has 13 amino acids. Germline V gives CDR1 KGHSH, CDR2 LQKENI. The CDR3 protein is CASSPSDNTEAFF. The CDR3 region has the DNA TGTGCCAGCTCACCCTCAGATAACACTGAAGCTTTCTTT.

Only one count was recorded for this clone. This chain connects TRBV15 to TRBJ2-1; D unclear. There are 13 residues in the CDR3. Trimming took off 1 base at V and 6 bases at J, with 7 bases between the two ends. Germline V lookup: CDR1 LNHNV, CDR2 YYDKDF (reference sequence). The chain's CDR3 is CATSRGLPNEQFF. CDR3 DNA sequence: TGTGCCACCAGCAGAGGTCTGCCCAATGAGCAGTTCTTC.

V and J are TRBV21-1 and TRBJ1-3; TRBD1, the table's D call, lacks a check against the DNA. TRBV21-1 is an annotated pseudogene. The CDR3 loop spans 15 amino acids. The CDR3: CASSKQSGERNTIYF. CDR3 DNA sequence: TGTGCCAGCAGCAAACAATCAGGGGAGCGAAACACCATATATTTT.

The J gene is TRBJ1-2, the V gene TRBV19; TRBD1 matches at 11 bases. In germline, CDR1 is LNHDA, CDR2 SQIVND (reference sequence). The ends lost 9 bases at V and 3 bases at J; junction bases unmatched: 6. There are 14 residues in the CDR3. CDR3 in DNA: TGTGCCAGCCGGGACAGGGGGTCGGACTATGGCTACACCTTC. Protein product: CASRDRGSDYGYTF.

V gene TRBV7-2 combines with J gene TRBJ1-5; 9 bases fit TRBD1. Per germline, CDR1 SGHTA and CDR2 FQGNSA. CDR3 length equals 15 residues. J gave up 4 bases and V 4 bases, and 5 bases lay outside the gene matches. CDR3 residues: CASSSTGGGNQPQHF. The CDR3 region has the DNA TGTGCCAGCAGCTCGACAGGGGGTGGTAATCAGCCCCAGCATTTT.

The chain employs TRBV7-9 and TRBJ2-3; D may be TRBD2 (5 bases). Germline V gene sequence: CDR1 SEHNR, CDR2 FQNEAQ (reference sequence). This CDR3 comprises 15 residues. V shed 3 bases and J shed 5 bases, with 15 bases lying between them. CDR3 region: CASSFGGGGGDTQYF. CDR3 DNA sequence: TGTGCCAGCAGCTTTGGAGGCGGAGGAGGAGATACGCAGTATTTT.

V gene TRBV7-9 combines with J gene TRBJ2-7; D is possibly TRBD1 or TRBD2 (5 bases each). Germline V lookup: CDR1 SEHNR, CDR2 FQNEAQ (reference sequence). The CDR3 contains 15 residues. V was cut by 2 bases and J by 5 bases, with 16 bases left in between. CDR3 region: CASSLSGQLPDEQYF. CDR3 DNA sequence: TGTGCCAGCAGCTTATCGGGGCAGCTCCCCGACGAGCAGTACTTC.

The chain uses TRBV27 and TRBJ1-1; 7 bases agree with TRBD1. Germline loops: CDR1 MNHEY, CDR2 SMNVEV (reference sequence). This CDR3 has 17 residues. Germline trimming cut 4 bases from V and 6 bases from J; bases unmatched to any gene: 17. The CDR3 nucleotides are TGTGCCAGCAGTTCCCTCGGGTACAGGGGCATCAGCCCTGAAGCTTTCTTT. Encoded protein: CASSSLGYRGISPEAFF.

V gene TRBV27 combines with J gene TRBJ2-7; 8 bases match TRBD1. Trimming took 5 bases from V and 4 from J; bases not matched to a gene: 7. Germline V gene lookup returns CDR1 MNHEY and CDR2 SMNVEV (reference sequence). The CDR3 sequence is 14 residues long. The CDR3 sequence is CASSLHGQGYEQYF. In DNA form, the CDR3 reads TGTGCCAGCAGTCTCCATGGACAGGGTTACGAGCAGTACTTC.

The chain is built from TRBV7-2 and TRBJ2-3, with 7 bases lining up with TRBD1. The V and J ends lost 5 bases and 2 bases, in that order; junction bases with no gene match: 4. The CDR3 covers 14 residues. The germline V gene has CDR1 SGHTA and CDR2 FQGNSA. CDR3 protein: CASSKQGITDTQYF. The CDR3 DNA reads TGTGCCAGCAGCAAACAGGGGATCACAGATACGCAGTATTTT.

J is TRBJ1-5 and V is TRBV7-5; the table gives TRBD1 as D, unverified against the DNA. TRBV7-5 is flagged as a pseudogene. The CDR3 has 17 residues. CDR3 region: CVRSSVTLAAGDQPQHF. For the CDR3, the DNA is TGTGTCAGAAGCTCAGTTACCCTCGCGGCAGGGGATCAGCCCCAGCATTTT.

The chain employs TRBV6-5 and TRBJ2-1, with 10 positions matching TRBD1. V shed 10 bases, J shed 12 bases, and the junction held 12 bases outside the gene matches. Germline CDR1 is MNHEY and CDR2 is SVGAGI. The CDR3 has 13 amino acids. The chain's CDR3 is CATRQGALLVQFF. CDR3 DNA sequence: TGTGCCACCCGACAGGGGGCACTATTAGTGCAGTTCTTC.

The chain links TRBV7-9 to TRBJ2-3, with TRBD2 matching 15 bases. The germline gives CDR1 SEHNR, CDR2 FQNEAQ (reference sequence). Losses at the gene ends were 3 bases for V and 2 bases for J; bases not matched to a gene: 9. This CDR3 has 19 amino acids. As DNA, the CDR3 is TGTGCCAGCAGCTTCGCCGGGACTAGCGGGAGGTATGACACAGATACGCAGTATTTT. Protein sequence: CASSFAGTSGRYDTDTQYF.

The table lists this clone with a few counts. This chain links TRBV14 with TRBJ1-1; D unresolved. V was trimmed by 2 bases and J by 6 bases, leaving 10 bases between them. Germline V lookup: CDR1 SGHDN, CDR2 FVKESK. CDR3 length: 13 amino acids. CDR3 sequence reads: CASSQSSGAEAFF. The CDR3 DNA reads TGTGCCAGCAGCCAAAGCTCCGGGGCTGAAGCTTTCTTT.

The V call is TRBV19, the J call TRBJ2-7, with TRBD1 matching over 7 bases. V shed 1 base, J shed 6 bases, and the junction held 12 bases outside the gene matches. The CDR3 is 16 residues long. Germline assignment: CDR1 LNHDA and CDR2 SQIVND (reference sequence). CDR3 sequence reads: CASSIASTGSLSEQYF. CDR3 coding DNA: TGTGCCAGTAGTATAGCTTCGACAGGGAGCCTGAGCGAGCAGTACTTC.

V gene TRBV10-2 combines with J gene TRBJ2-7, with D perhaps assigned TRBD1 or TRBD2 (5 bases each). Germline CDR1 and CDR2: WSHSY and SAAADI. The CDR3 contains 11 residues. V lost 8 bases and J lost 2, with 7 bases in between. DNA for the CDR3: TGCGCCAGCGGGACCCCCTACGAGCAGTACTTC. It codes for CASGTPYEQYF.